Below, 26 T cell receptor beta chains from the same sample are listed, as sequenced in a study of CD8 T cells in ankylosing spondylitis. TCRdb analysed the 5' RACE reads with MiXCR anew, one entry per CDR3 protein. Counted here are about 160,000 distinct CDR3 sequences, around 8.9% occurring once; the ten biggest clones make up about 15%. The sequencing sample was made of blood, either unsorted or a sorted T cell fraction (not recorded which). All receptors come from a female donor with ankylosing spondylitis or in good health (not recorded which).

This clonotype was found a few times. The J gene is TRBJ1-2, the V gene TRBV6-2 or TRBV6-3, with 8 bases lining up with TRBD1. The germline CDR1 and CDR2 sequences are MNHEY and SVGEGT. The ends lost 2 bases at V and 4 bases at J; junction bases unmatched: 6. The CDR3 runs 15 residues. CDR3 coding DNA: TGTGCCAGCAGTTACGTACAGGGGGTCGCCTATGGCTACACCTTC. Translation gives CASSYVQGVAYGYTF.

The chain employs TRBV5-5 and TRBJ2-7; D gene ambiguous. The V gene lost 4 bases and the J gene lost 3 bases, with 11 bases spanning the gap. The CDR3 is made up of 13 amino acids. CDR1 is SGHKS and CDR2 is YYEKEE in the germline V gene (reference sequence). CDR3 amino acids: CASSPTLLYEQYF. The CDR3 bases are TGTGCCAGCAGCCCGACGCTCCTCTACGAGCAGTACTTC.

This clonotype was counted only a few times. This chain uses TRBV12-3 or TRBV12-4 with TRBJ2-1; D tentatively reads TRBD1 or TRBD2 (6 bases each). CDR3 length: 16 residues. With 7 bases removed from V and 0 bases from J, the gap between germline ends came to 16 bases. The CDR3 nucleotides read TGTGCCAGCACTAAGGAGGGGGATCTCTCCTACAATGAGCAGTTCTTC. Its translation: CASTKEGDLSYNEQFF.

This clonotype showed up just a few times. The rearrangement links TRBV29-1 to TRBJ2-1; D is possibly TRBD2 (6 bases). This CDR3 comprises 17 residues. Germline CDR1 is SQVTM and CDR2 is ANQGSEA. Between the trimmed V and J ends, which lost 0 bases and 3 bases, there was a span of 18 bases. Written as DNA, the CDR3 is TGCAGCGTTGAAGATCATGAGGGAGGAGGCTACTACAATGAGCAGTTCTTC. Translated, it gives CSVEDHEGGGYYNEQFF.

A few counts support this clonotype. The chain carries TRBV4-3 and TRBJ1-1; D may be TRBD1 (5 bases). The ends were cut back, 4 bases at V and 0 bases at J, with 12 bases in the middle. Looked up from germline, CDR1 is LGHNA and CDR2 is YSLEER. The CDR3 has 15 residues. The CDR3 spells CASSPDRSMNTEAFF. The DNA for the CDR3 is TGCGCCAGCAGCCCCGACAGATCCATGAACACTGAAGCTTTCTTT.

This chain connects TRBV15 to TRBJ1-6; tentative D call: TRBD1 (5 bases). Trimming stripped 5 bases from V and 0 bases from J, with 11 bases between. CDR1 is LNHNV and CDR2 is YYDKDF in the germline V gene (reference sequence). CDR3 length: 16 residues. The CDR3 region has the DNA TGTGCCACCAGCTACGGGGGAAGCTCCTATAATTCACCCCTCCACTTT. This sequence encodes CATSYGGSSYNSPLHF.

This clonotype was counted a few times. This chain connects TRBV5-6 to TRBJ1-2, with a possible D match to TRBD1 (5 bases). The CDR3 loop spans 14 amino acids. Germline lookup yields CDR1 SGHDT and CDR2 YYEEEE. V was cut by 4 bases and J by 7 bases, with 17 bases left in between. CDR3 sequence (DNA): TGTGCCAGCAGCCCGGGGGGTGAAGGCGGTGGCTACACCTTC. Translated, it gives CASSPGGEGGGYTF.

This clonotype was counted between two and nine times. This chain links TRBV7-9 with TRBJ2-5, with 7 positions matching TRBD2. The CDR3 sequence is 15 residues long. Trimming cost V 0 bases and J 4 bases; bases outside gene matches: 5. CDR1 is SEHNR and CDR2 is FQNEAQ in the germline V gene (reference sequence). The CDR3, as DNA: TGTGCCAGCAGCTTAGCGTTGGGACTATTAGAGACCCAGTACTTC. It encodes CASSLALGLLETQYF.

The V gene is TRBV13, the J gene TRBJ1-5; D remains unclear. There are 15 residues in the CDR3. CDR1 is PRHDT, CDR2 FYEKMQ, per germline (reference sequence). Trimming shortened V by 0 bases and J by 4 bases, and 10 bases separated the two germline ends. Here the CDR3 DNA reads TGTGCCAGCAGCTTAGGTGGGGAGAAGAATCAGCCCCAGCATTTT. It specifies CASSLGGEKNQPQHF.

This clonotype was seen many times. The chain couples TRBV28 to TRBJ2-5, with 7 bases identical to TRBD1. Germline-derived CDR1 and CDR2 are MDHEN and SYDVKM. The trim removed 6 bases at V and 2 bases at J, leaving 9 bases unmatched. There are 15 residues in the CDR3. CDR3 DNA sequence: TGTGCCAGCAGCGGGACAGAGAGATTTCAAGAGACCCAGTACTTC. Translating it yields CASSGTERFQETQYF. Combining the CDR3 with reference TRBV28 and TRBJ2-5 gives the whole variable domain DVKVTQSSRYLVKRTGEKVFLECVQDMDHENMFWYRQDPGLGLRLIYFSYDVKMKEKGDIPEGYSVSREKKERFSLILESASTNQTSMYLCASSGTERFQETQYFGPGTRLLVL.

This clonotype was seen a few times. CDR3 nucleotides: TGTGCCAGCAGTTTCGGGGCCAGGGGTGACACTGAAGCTTTCTTT. As protein: CASSFGARGDTEAFF. This chain joins TRBV13 and TRBJ1-1; a weak D match, TRBD1 (6 bases). CDR3 length equals 15 residues. Germline V gene data show CDR1 as PRHDT and CDR2 as FYEKMQ (reference sequence). V lost 6 bases, J lost 3 bases, and 17 bases lay in between.

In this sample, this clonotype turned up a few times. This chain connects TRBV4-3 to TRBJ2-7, with D perhaps TRBD2 (5 bases). The V gene's germline CDR1 is LGHNA and CDR2 YSLEER. The CDR3 sequence is 16 residues long. V was clipped by 5 bases and J by 3 bases, with 20 bases between them. CDR3 coding DNA: TGCGCCAGCAGCGAGGGCGGAAAACTAGGTCTCTACGAGCAGTACTTC. It encodes CASSEGGKLGLYEQYF.

This clonotype appeared a few times. The V gene is TRBV11-2, the J gene TRBJ2-3, with 13 bases lining up with TRBD2. CDR3 length equals 17 residues. After removal of 4 bases from V and 2 bases from J, the junction contained 6 bases not matched to a gene. The V gene's germline CDR1 is SGHAT and CDR2 FQNNGV. Here the CDR3 DNA reads TGTGCCAGCAGCTATGGACTAGCGGGGGACAACACAGATACGCAGTATTTT. Protein product: CASSYGLAGDNTDTQYF. Full variable domain (rest looked up from reference TRBV11-2 and TRBJ2-3): EAGVAQSPRYKIIEKRQSVAFWCNPISGHATLYWYQQILGQGPKLLIQFQNNGVVDDSQLPKDRFSAERLKGVDSTLKIQPAKLEDSAVYLCASSYGLAGDNTDTQYFGPGTRLTVL.

This clonotype was counted a few times. V and J are TRBV4-3 and TRBJ2-3; D might be TRBD1 or TRBD2, each matching 5 bases. V was pared by 4 bases and J by 0 bases, with 11 bases between. There are 15 residues in the CDR3. The germline gives CDR1 LGHNA, CDR2 YSLEER. The CDR3 region has the DNA TGCGCCAGCAGCCGAGGGACGGGAAGCACAGATACGCAGTATTTT. Protein product: CASSRGTGSTDTQYF.

This clonotype was recorded at least ten times. The V gene is TRBV24-1, the J gene TRBJ1-5, with TRBD1 matching over 7 bases. The CDR3 extends over 16 amino acids. The J segment lost 2 bases and the V segment lost 3 bases, leaving 6 bases of the junction unmatched. Germline V lookup: CDR1 KGHDR, CDR2 SFDVKD. CDR3 nucleotide sequence: TGTGCCACCAGTGATCTACAGGGGTCGGGCAATCAGCCCCAGCATTTT. Its translation is CATSDLQGSGNQPQHF.

This clonotype appeared many times. This chain joins TRBV3-1 and TRBJ2-3; no clear D gene. The CDR3 runs to 16 residues. The germline CDR1 and CDR2 sequences are LGHDT and YNNKEL (reference sequence). V gave up 1 base and J gave up 3 bases, with 14 bases separating them. The chain's CDR3 is CASSQVEQGPTDTQYF. DNA of the CDR3: TGTGCCAGCAGCCAAGTGGAGCAAGGGCCGACAGATACGCAGTATTTT.

There are a few counts of this clonotype. The J gene is TRBJ1-4, the V gene TRBV4-3, with 9 bases aligning to TRBD1. With 4 bases clipped from V and 8 bases from J, the junction kept 8 bases outside the gene matches. In germline, CDR1 is LGHNA, CDR2 YSLEER. The CDR3 has 15 amino acids. The CDR3 reads CASSPGTGQEEKLFF. DNA of the CDR3: TGCGCCAGCAGCCCAGGGACAGGGCAGGAAGAAAAACTGTTTTTT.

V gene TRBV27 combines with J gene TRBJ1-1; D possibly corresponds to TRBD1 (5 bases). V shed 7 bases and J shed 8 bases, with 14 bases lying between them. Germline V gives CDR1 MNHEY, CDR2 SMNVEV (reference sequence). There are 12 residues in the CDR3. The CDR3 loop is CASKRGATEAFF. CDR3 in DNA: TGTGCCAGCAAGCGCGGGGCGACCGAAGCTTTCTTT.

This clonotype turned up a few times. V is TRBV28 and J is TRBJ2-7; 7 positions match TRBD2. V lost 1 base to trimming and J lost 2 bases; unmatched junction nucleotides: 5. This CDR3 comprises 15 residues. Germline V gives CDR1 MDHEN, CDR2 SYDVKM. As DNA, the CDR3 is TGTGCCAGCAGTTTATTGACGGGAGGCGCCTACGAGCAGTACTTC. It encodes CASSLLTGGAYEQYF.

The rearrangement joins TRBV9 to TRBJ2-1; 8 bases are a match to TRBD2. With 2 bases clipped from V and 7 bases from J, the junction kept 5 bases outside the gene matches. In germline, CDR1 is SGDLS, CDR2 YYNGEE. This CDR3 is built from 14 residues. The CDR3 DNA sequence: TGTGCCAGCAGCGTGACTAGCGCGGGTAATGAGCAGTTCTTC. Translated, it gives CASSVTSAGNEQFF. Based on the CDR3 plus reference TRBV9 and TRBJ2-1, the full variable domain is DSGVTQTPKHLITATGQRVTLRCSPRSGDLSVYWYQQSLDQGLQFLIQYYNGEERAKGNILERFSAQQFPDLHSELNLSSLELGDSALYFCASSVTSAGNEQFFGPGTRLTVL.

This clonotype has just a few counts. The V and J genes are TRBV7-9 and TRBJ2-1; D possibly corresponds to TRBD2 (5 bases). Germline V gene lookup returns CDR1 SEHNR and CDR2 FQNEAQ (reference sequence). The CDR3 consists of 15 residues. Deletions cut 5 bases from V and 0 bases from J, with 11 bases between. CDR3 nucleotide sequence: TGTGCCAGCAGCCTGACTATTTCCTCCTACAATGAGCAGTTCTTC. Residues: CASSLTISSYNEQFF.

This clonotype was seen more than once but under ten times. V usage is TRBV2 and J usage is TRBJ2-5; 10 bases are a match to TRBD1. Germline V lookup: CDR1 SNHLY, CDR2 FYNNEI. V shed 6 bases, J shed 4 bases, and the junction held 5 bases outside the gene matches. This CDR3 has 14 amino acids. CDR3 DNA: TGTGCCAGCAGGGGACAGGGGAATGGAGAGACCCAGTACTTC. It yields the protein CASRGQGNGETQYF.

This chain uses TRBV2 with TRBJ2-1; D ambiguous. The germline gives CDR1 SNHLY, CDR2 FYNNEI. The CDR3 is made up of 15 amino acids. The V gene lost 4 bases and the J gene lost 5 bases, with 15 bases spanning the gap. The CDR3 DNA follows: TGTGCCAGCAGTGCGACTCCTGGGCCAAACAATGAGCAGTTCTTC. Translation: CASSATPGPNNEQFF.

The CDR3 DNA follows: TGTGCCAGCAGCTTAAGTTCGAAATACTATGGCTACACCTTC. The encoded protein is CASSLSSKYYGYTF. The chain uses TRBV7-9 and TRBJ1-2; no definite D call. Germline CDR1 reads SEHNR; CDR2 reads FQNEAQ (reference sequence). This CDR3 is 14 amino acids long. Trimming shortened V by 2 bases and J by 3 bases, and 10 bases separated the two germline ends. Full variable domain (missing parts from reference TRBV7-9 and TRBJ1-2): DTGVSQNPRHKITKRGQNVTFRCDPISEHNRLYWYRQTLGQGPEFLTYFQNEAQLEKSRLLSDRFSAERPKGSFSTLEIQRTEQGDSAMYLCASSLSSKYYGYTFGSGTRLTVV.

V is TRBV5-1 and J is TRBJ2-5, with D maybe TRBD2 (7 bases). Trimming removed 0 bases from V and 3 bases from J, with 15 bases in between. Germline values: CDR1 SGHRS, CDR2 YFSETQ. The CDR3 spans 16 residues. The CDR3 protein is CASSLVAGEGEETQYF. The CDR3 region has the DNA TGCGCCAGCAGCTTGGTGGCCGGGGAGGGGGAAGAGACCCAGTACTTC.

This clonotype was observed a handful of times. V and J are TRBV7-9 and TRBJ1-1; D is unresolved. The CDR3 is 14 amino acids. The V gene's germline CDR1 is SEHNR and CDR2 FQNEAQ (reference sequence). The ends were cut back, 2 bases at V and 0 bases at J, with 7 bases in the middle. The CDR3 nucleotides read TGTGCCAGCAGCTTAACTTCTCTGAACACTGAAGCTTTCTTT. Amino acids: CASSLTSLNTEAFF.